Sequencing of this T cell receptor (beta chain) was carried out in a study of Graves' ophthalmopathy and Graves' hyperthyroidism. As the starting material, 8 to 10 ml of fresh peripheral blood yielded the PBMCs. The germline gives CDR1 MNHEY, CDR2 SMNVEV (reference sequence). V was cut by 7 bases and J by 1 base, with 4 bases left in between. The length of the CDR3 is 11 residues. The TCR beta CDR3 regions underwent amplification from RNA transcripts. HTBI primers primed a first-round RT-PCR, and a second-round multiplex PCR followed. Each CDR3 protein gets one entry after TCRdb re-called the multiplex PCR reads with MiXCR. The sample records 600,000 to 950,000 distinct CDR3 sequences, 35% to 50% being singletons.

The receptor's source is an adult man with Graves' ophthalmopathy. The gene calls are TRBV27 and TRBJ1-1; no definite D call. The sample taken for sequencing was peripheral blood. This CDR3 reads CASISNTEAFF. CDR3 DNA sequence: TGTGCCAGCATTTCGAACACTGAAGCTTTCTTT.